The entry that follows covers one T cell receptor beta chain sequence. Many counts were recorded for this clone. Its antigen is still unknown. No base qualities exist here, and no much larger clone lies one base off it. The CDR3, from cysteine to phenylalanine, totals 17 residues. The entry retains the CDR3 DNA only, 51 bases that are in frame from base 1. The data were taken from a study of shared clonotypes between healthy human individuals (dated by TCRdb to the early 2020s). Background for the entire study: A couple of women and three men aged 18 to 49 years were included in the cohort. Blood TCR repertoires of roughly five healthy adults were deeply sequenced to estimate repertoire size and the extent of clonotype sharing between individuals. Per donor, three plates each were used for CD4 naive and CD4 memory, two for CD8 naive, and one for CD8 memory. Each donor's leukapheresis produced roughly between roughly 0.85 and 9.5 billion PBMCs. To increase sequencing depth and limit assay-specific biases, TCR repertoire library preparation and sequencing were carried out by different laboratories using diverse techniques. Overall results and qualifications from the work: Around 5.4% of naive CD4, 3.5% of naive CD8, around 2.3% of memory CD4, and approximately 0.4% of memory CD8 clonotypes were shared across a few donors. Compared with non-shared clonotypes, clonotypes shared by all four sorted-subset donors had higher generation probabilities. Pairwise subsampling indicated that sequencing depth was expected to affect the degree of clonotype sharing among donors. The genetic and exposure-history diversity represented was limited by the small number of donors. Estimated clonotype richness was generally larger for naive than for memory subsets. Even with the large sequencing depth, rarefaction of the sorted-subset datasets indicated that sequencing was incomplete. Sampling was restricted to blood, and TCR repertoires in tissue are likely to differ from TCR repertoires in blood.

Using the deep immunoSEQ assay, TCR CDR3 regions were amplified from genomic DNA by multiplex PCR. Extracted genomic DNA from each cell subset was distributed evenly across all wells of several immunoSEQ 96-well plates, and each plate was treated as a replicate. For sorted subsets, 150 to 250 ng of genomic DNA, equivalent to 30,000 or so T cell genomes, went into each replicate PCR. Purified libraries were quantified with a Qubit 3.0 fluorometer, sized on a Bioanalyzer 2100, and re-quantified with the KAPA Library Quantification kit. Each immunoSEQ 96-well plate was sequenced on its own single-read 150-cycle Illumina NextSeq 550 flow cell. In the original analysis: The immunoSEQ output contained only junctional sequences without quality scores, so filtering could not match that applied to full-length reads. Sequences were annotated with PyIR, a Python wrapper for IgBLAST v1.9, and V/J genes and CDR3 were assigned using IMGT germline references. Reads were removed for weak V/J assignments (E-value above 1e-6), missing CDR3, stop codons, out-of-frame junctions, or ambiguous translated residues. V3J clonotypes were defined by identical inferred V gene, J gene, and CDR3 amino acid sequence. The percentage overlap between two repertoires was calculated by dividing the number of shared unique clonotypes by the size of the smaller repertoire. Repertoire richness was assessed with RTK rarefaction, the Chao1 estimator, and Recon v2.1 estimates of unobserved clonotypes. OLGA was used to compute generation probabilities for all TCRbeta clonotypes that the gDNA method yielded from a few donors. The clones in this table, taken by TCRdb from immuneACCESS, are in-frame only. Not every clone is retained; where verified, under half of the shortfall comes from an unresolved V gene, and the cause of the rest is unknown. D and trimming were read from the DNA, whereas the V and J calls and clone size are those reported in that table. This sample comprises about 110,000 clones, around 71% of them detected only once. The top ten hold approximately 24% of the sample.

The donors were healthy, HIV-negative adults who had no recently reported acute infections or vaccinations. Every donor was a Caucasian adult residing in Nashville, Tennessee, USA. The CD8 memory samples were a combination of magnetically selected CD45RO+ cells and CCR7-negative CD45RA+ effector memory (TemRA) cells. Blood was obtained by leukapheresis, after which PBMCs were separated by Ficoll-Histopaque density gradient centrifugation and cryopreserved in liquid nitrogen vapor phase. Analytical flow cytometry was used to check the purity and quantity of each magnetically sorted T cell population. Genomic DNA was isolated from every sorted fraction and measured by UV absorbance on a Nanodrop 2000c.

Material: memory CD8+ T cells sorted from blood. This sample's cell subset or site label indicates: CD45RO+ cells pooled with CCR7-negative TemRA cells. This clonotype originated in a woman aged 25 to 45 in good health. The rearrangement joined TRBV21-1 to TRBJ2-2; the D call of TRBD1 is as the table states it, not checked on the DNA. TRBV21-1 is deemed a pseudogene. The nucleotide sequence is TGTGCCAGCAGCAAAGCCAGGGACAGGGATATCACCGGGGAGCTGTTTTTT. Translated, it gives CASSKARDRDITGELFF.